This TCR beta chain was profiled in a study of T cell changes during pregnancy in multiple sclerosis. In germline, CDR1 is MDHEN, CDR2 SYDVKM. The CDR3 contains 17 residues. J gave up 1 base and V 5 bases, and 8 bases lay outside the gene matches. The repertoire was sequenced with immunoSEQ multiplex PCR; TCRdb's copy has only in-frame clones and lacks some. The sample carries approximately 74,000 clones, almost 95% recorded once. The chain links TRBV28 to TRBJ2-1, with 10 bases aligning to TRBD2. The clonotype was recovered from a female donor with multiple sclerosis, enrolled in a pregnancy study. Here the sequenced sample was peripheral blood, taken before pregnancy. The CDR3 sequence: CASSPQGLAKSYNEQFF. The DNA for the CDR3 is TGTGCCAGCAGTCCCCAGGGACTAGCGAAGTCCTACAATGAGCAGTTCTTC.